The rows below give T cell receptor beta chains drawn from one sample of a study of T cells in Graves' hyperthyroidism and ophthalmopathy. TCRdb recomputed calls from the multiplex PCR reads with MiXCR, one row per CDR3 protein. The sample includes under 400,000 distinct CDR3 sequences, around 25% of them seen just once. The sequenced sample consisted of blood. These receptors were obtained from a man in his fifties or sixties with Graves' hyperthyroidism. The CDR3 runs from the conserved cysteine through the conserved F or W. A D gene is named only where the DNA matches it firmly. Clone size, where shown, is once, few, many, or a class for clones that have expanded.

CDR3: CASSFGGYNEQFF
DNA: TGTGCCAGCAGCTTTGGGGGGTACAATGAGCAGTTCTTC
D: NA
V: TRBV7-2
size: many
J: TRBJ2-1

CDR3: CASSLRLAATGELFF
DNA: TGTGCCAGCAGTTTAAGGCTAGCGGCTACCGGGGAGCTGTTTTTT
D: TRBD2
V: TRBV12-3/TRBV12-4
size: few
J: TRBJ2-2

CDR3: CASSITGTGYEQYF
DNA: TGTGCCAGTAGTATCACGGGGACGGGCTACGAGCAGTACTTC
D: NA
V: TRBV19
size: NA
J: TRBJ2-7

CDR3: CSLIATNKNIQYF
DNA: TGCAGTCTGATCGCTACCAACAAAAACATTCAGTACTTC
D: NA
V: TRBV20-1
size: NA
J: TRBJ2-4

CDR3: CASSQNRGSTEAFF
DNA: TGTGCCAGCAGCCAAAACAGGGGGAGCACTGAAGCTTTCTTT
D: TRBD1
V: TRBV3-1
size: few
J: TRBJ1-1

CDR3: CASSLDWTGPDYGYTF
DNA: TGCGCCAGCAGCTTGGATTGGACGGGACCAGACTATGGCTACACCTTC
D: NA
V: TRBV5-1
size: NA
J: TRBJ1-2

CDR3: CATSDNIGQFF
DNA: TGTGCCACCAGTGACAACATTGGGCAGTTCTTC
D: NA
V: TRBV24-1
size: few
J: TRBJ2-1

CDR3: CSARDHRAPQETQYF
DNA: TGCAGTGCTAGAGATCACAGAGCCCCACAAGAGACCCAGTACTTC
D: NA
V: TRBV20-1
size: NA
J: TRBJ2-5

CDR3: CAIREDGPDNEQFF
DNA: TGTGCCATCAGGGAAGACGGGCCGGACAATGAGCAGTTCTTC
D: NA
V: TRBV10-3
size: few
J: TRBJ2-1

CDR3: CSARDQGSTDTQYF
DNA: TGCAGTGCTAGAGATCAAGGGAGCACAGATACGCAGTATTTT
D: NA
V: TRBV20-1
size: once
J: TRBJ2-3

CDR3: CASSSGYSYEQYF
DNA: TGTGCCAGCAGTTCGGGTTATTCCTACGAGCAGTACTTC
D: NA
V: TRBV25-1
size: few
J: TRBJ2-7

CDR3: CATTSGGASTDTQYF
DNA: TGCGCCACCACATCGGGCGGAGCTAGCACAGATACGCAGTATTTT
D: NA
V: TRBV5-1
size: many
J: TRBJ2-3

CDR3: CASSPTGTLKHIF
DNA: TGTGCCAGCAGCCCGACCGGGACACTAAAACACATCTTC
D: NA
V: TRBV14
size: NA
J: TRBJ2-1

CDR3: CASSQENSGVDGELFF
DNA: TGCGCCAGCAGCCAAGAAAATTCAGGGGTTGACGGGGAGCTGTTTTTT
D: NA
V: TRBV4-1
size: once
J: TRBJ2-2

CDR3: CASSPTGEYTYEQYF
DNA: TGTGCCAGCTCACCAACAGGGGAGTACACCTACGAGCAGTACTTC
D: TRBD1
V: TRBV18
size: few
J: TRBJ2-7

CDR3: CASSEGGHSSYEQYF
DNA: TGTGCCAGCAGCGAGGGGGGGCACAGCTCCTACGAGCAGTACTTC
D: NA
V: TRBV9
size: NA
J: TRBJ2-7

CDR3: CASSPSVDTEAFF
DNA: TGTGCCAGCAGCCCGTCGGTGGACACTGAAGCTTTCTTT
D: NA
V: TRBV9
size: NA
J: TRBJ1-1

CDR3: CAWERGTYNEQFF
DNA: TGTGCCTGGGAGCGGGGTACCTACAATGAGCAGTTCTTC
D: TRBD2
V: TRBV30
size: NA
J: TRBJ2-1

CDR3: CASWDRVGEQYF
DNA: TGTGCCAGCTGGGACAGGGTGGGCGAGCAGTACTTC
D: TRBD1
V: TRBV2
size: many
J: TRBJ2-7

CDR3: CASSSPGQGGYTF
DNA: TGTGCCAGCAGTTCCCCGGGACAGGGCGGCTACACCTTC
D: TRBD1
V: TRBV11-2
size: NA
J: TRBJ1-2

CDR3: CSVPLAVLGNEQFF
DNA: TGCAGCGTTCCGCTAGCGGTCTTGGGGAATGAGCAGTTCTTC
D: TRBD2
V: TRBV29-1
size: few
J: TRBJ2-1

CDR3: CASSLTTSGMDTQYF
DNA: TGTGCCAGCAGCTTAACGACTAGCGGGATGGATACGCAGTATTTT
D: TRBD2
V: TRBV7-9
size: few
J: TRBJ2-3

CDR3: CASSASGTDNEQFF
DNA: TGTGCCAGCAGCGCCTCCGGGACAGACAATGAGCAGTTCTTC
D: TRBD1
V: TRBV9
size: once
J: TRBJ2-1